These 9 T cell receptor beta chains originate from one sample sequenced in a study of CD8 T cells in Susac syndrome. Roughly 0.45 to 1 ug RNA was reverse transcribed with random hexamers. Via MiXCR, TCRdb re-called the immunoSEQ multiplex PCR reads, giving one row per CDR3 protein. The table includes 100,000 or so distinct CDR3 sequences, 92% detected once. Source material: CD4+ T cells from PBMCs. The receptors stem from a human donor in good health.

The rearrangement links TRBV20-1 to TRBJ2-3; D might be TRBD1 or TRBD2, each matching 5 bases. The CDR3 loop spans 15 amino acids. Trimming shortened V by 6 bases and J by 4 bases, and 20 bases separated the two germline ends. CDR1 is DFQATT, CDR2 SNEGSKA, per germline (reference sequence). CDR3 DNA sequence: TGCAGTGCCGCGCCGGGGCCCGCTGGCGCAGATACGCAGTATTTT. It yields the protein CSAAPGPAGADTQYF.

The chain links TRBV29-1 to TRBJ1-3, with D hard to call. This CDR3 contains 12 residues. Per germline, CDR1 SQVTM and CDR2 ANQGSEA. Trimming took off 7 bases at V and 0 bases at J, with 7 bases between the two ends. CDR3 DNA: TGCAGCGCCCTGATCTCTGGAAACACCATATATTTT. This sequence encodes CSALISGNTIYF.

The chain recombines TRBV13 with TRBJ2-1, with TRBD2 matching over 7 bases. Germline V CDR1 and CDR2: PRHDT, FYEKMQ (reference sequence). J gave up 3 bases and V 8 bases, and 4 bases lay outside the gene matches. The CDR3 spans 13 residues. CDR3 amino acids: CASGRADYNEQFF. The CDR3 DNA sequence: TGTGCCAGCGGGAGGGCAGACTACAATGAGCAGTTCTTC.

The CDR3 DNA is TGTGCCTGGAGTGTACGAGGGGTGGCTTTCTTT. Residues: CAWSVRGVAFF. The V call is TRBV30, the J call TRBJ1-1; D possibly corresponds to TRBD1 (5 bases). Germline loops: CDR1 GTSNPN, CDR2 SVGIG (reference sequence). The CDR3 runs 11 residues. Trimming stripped 0 bases from V and 11 bases from J, with 10 bases between.

The rearrangement joins TRBV14 to TRBJ1-6; D is unresolved. Looked up from germline, CDR1 is SGHDN and CDR2 is FVKESK. V gave up 4 bases and J gave up 8 bases, with 18 bases separating them. The CDR3 is 16 residues long. The CDR3 DNA reads as TGTGCCAGCAGCCCAAACCAATTGGACGGTTATTCACCCCTCCACTTT. Protein: CASSPNQLDGYSPLHF.

V usage is TRBV19 and J usage is TRBJ1-5; perhaps TRBD1 as D (5 bases). V was shortened by 3 bases and J by 7 bases, with 13 bases between the two germline ends. The CDR3 is 14 residues long. Germline V lookup: CDR1 LNHDA, CDR2 SQIVND (reference sequence). The CDR3 sequence is CASSISRAEQPQHF. The CDR3 region has the DNA TGTGCCAGTAGTATTTCCAGGGCCGAGCAGCCCCAGCATTTT. Full variable domain (outside the CDR3, taken from reference TRBV19 and TRBJ1-5): DGGITQSPKYLFRKEGQNVTLSCEQNLNHDAMYWYRQDPGQGLRLIYYSQIVNDFQKGDIAEGYSVSREKKESFPLTVTSAQKNPTAFYLCASSISRAEQPQHFGDGTRLSIL.

CDR3 in amino acids: CSGNPRGSYTF. As DNA, the CDR3 is TGCAGCGGGAATCCCCGGGGTAGCTACACCTTC. The chain couples TRBV29-1 to TRBJ1-2; no clear D. Germline CDR1 reads SQVTM; CDR2 reads ANQGSEA. The CDR3 consists of 11 residues. The germline V and J ends were trimmed by 7 bases and 9 bases, with 15 bases remaining between them.

The rearrangement uses TRBV28 and TRBJ2-2; 7 bases align to TRBD1. CDR3 length: 15 amino acids. With V trimmed by 5 bases and J by 5 bases, 8 bases remained unmatched. Per germline, CDR1 MDHEN and CDR2 SYDVKM. The CDR3 reads CASSRQGQGTGELFF. The CDR3 DNA reads TGTGCCAGCAGTCGACAGGGTCAGGGAACCGGGGAGCTGTTTTTT.

The chain is built from TRBV6-6 and TRBJ2-2; D remains unclear. Germline V gene lookup returns CDR1 MNHNY and CDR2 SVGAGI (reference sequence). V lost 8 bases to trimming and J lost 4 bases, with 2 bases between them. The CDR3 contains 10 residues. CDR3 amino acids: CASGTGELFF. In nucleotides, the CDR3 is TGTGCCAGCGGCACCGGGGAGCTGTTTTTT.